These 9 T cell receptor beta chains were all obtained from the same sample, sequenced in a study of CD8 T cells in ankylosing spondylitis. General study findings and limits: Roughly 8 highly homologous variants made up a TCR beta motif that seemed to typify ankylosing spondylitis blood.

TCRdb fed the 5' RACE reads into MiXCR, producing one record per CDR3 protein. The sample holds 700,000 to 850,000 distinct CDR3 sequences; 12% are singletons and the top ten take just over 0.5%. No antigen is known for these receptors. Sequenced material: blood, either unsorted or a sorted T cell fraction (not recorded which). The receptor set was obtained from a male donor with ankylosing spondylitis.

This clonotype was seen a few times. V gene TRBV2 combines with J gene TRBJ1-5, with unresolved D. V lost 5 bases and J lost 5, with 10 bases in between. The CDR3 totals 13 residues. Germline assignment: CDR1 SNHLY and CDR2 FYNNEI. The CDR3 reads CASSYGKDQPQHF. The CDR3 DNA is TGTGCCAGCAGTTATGGGAAGGATCAGCCCCAGCATTTT.

The CDR3 sequence: CASSLRASGISDTQYF. DNA for the CDR3: TGTGCCAGCAGCCTAAGAGCGAGCGGGATATCAGATACGCAGTATTTT. This chain links TRBV3-1 with TRBJ2-3; 7 nucleotides agree with TRBD2. J was trimmed by 4 bases and V by 4 bases; bases with no gene match: 11. Germline lookup yields CDR1 LGHDT and CDR2 YNNKEL (reference sequence). This CDR3 has 16 amino acids.

The table lists this clonotype with a few counts. This sequence joins TRBV5-1 and TRBJ2-5; D remains unclear. Germline V gene sequence: CDR1 SGHRS, CDR2 YFSETQ. The CDR3 loop spans 16 amino acids. Trimming removed 0 bases at V and 5 bases at J, with 17 bases between. The DNA of the CDR3 is TGCGCCAGCAGCTTGGAAGGCTCTTCCCCGCGGGAGACCCAGTACTTC. Residues: CASSLEGSSPRETQYF.

This clonotype was found a few times. The chain uses TRBV20-1 and TRBJ2-1; 7 bases match TRBD2. J was trimmed by 6 bases and V by 2 bases; bases with no gene match: 10. CDR3 size: 15 residues. Germline CDR1 and CDR2: DFQATT and SNEGSKA (reference sequence). The CDR3 nucleotides read TGCAGTGCTAGAAAGACGGGACTACTACTCAATGAGCAGTTCTTC. Translation gives CSARKTGLLLNEQFF.

This clonotype was picked up a small number of times. In DNA form, the CDR3 reads TGCGCCAGCAGCTTGGAACCAGGTGGCGAGACCCAGTACTTC. Translating it yields CASSLEPGGETQYF. The V call is TRBV5-1, the J call TRBJ2-5; D is undetermined. Per germline, CDR1 SGHRS and CDR2 YFSETQ. Trimming cost V 0 bases and J 5 bases, with 11 bases left between them. The CDR3 extends over 14 amino acids.

In this sample, this clonotype turned up a few times. One end of the junction varies from germline; a read error may be responsible. The gene calls are TRBV10-3 and TRBJ1-2; 7 bases agree with TRBD1. Germline CDR1 and CDR2: ENHRY and SYGVKD. The CDR3 contains 12 residues. CDR3 protein: CAISSTGWDFLF. DNA of the CDR3: TGTGCCATCAGTTCGACAGGGTGGGATTTCCTCTTC.

The sample holds many counts of this clonotype. The gene calls are TRBV7-9 and TRBJ2-3, with 14 bases matching TRBD2. The CDR3 totals 17 residues. V lost 5 bases, J lost 5 bases, and 9 bases stayed unmatched. In germline, CDR1 is SEHNR, CDR2 FQNEAQ (reference sequence). The CDR3 here is CASSRATSGGAGDTQYF. CDR3 nucleotide sequence: TGTGCCAGCAGCCGTGCGACTAGCGGGGGGGCAGGAGATACGCAGTATTTT. Full variable domain (missing parts from reference TRBV7-9 and TRBJ2-3): DTGVSQNPRHKITKRGQNVTFRCDPISEHNRLYWYRQTLGQGPEFLTYFQNEAQLEKSRLLSDRFSAERPKGSFSTLEIQRTEQGDSAMYLCASSRATSGGAGDTQYFGPGTRLTVL.

This clonotype was detected ten times or more. V gene TRBV4-2 combines with J gene TRBJ1-2, with a weak D call TRBD1 (5 bases). Trimming removed 2 bases at V and 5 bases at J, with 9 bases between. Germline loops: CDR1 LGHNA, CDR2 YNFKEQ. The CDR3 loop spans 13 amino acids. CDR3 protein: CASSQRGTYGYTF. The CDR3 DNA is TGTGCCAGCAGCCAACGGGGCACTTATGGCTACACCTTC.

This clonotype was seen ten or more times. The chain is built from TRBV20-1 and TRBJ2-3; the D gene is possibly TRBD1 (5 bases). CDR3 length: 12 residues. Germline values: CDR1 DFQATT, CDR2 SNEGSKA (reference sequence). Trimming removed 6 bases at V and 4 bases at J, with 11 bases between. CDR3 sequence reads: CSARGIPDTQYF. The CDR3 coding sequence is TGCAGTGCAAGGGGAATCCCAGATACGCAGTATTTT.